This T cell receptor (beta chain) was profiled in a study of CD8 T cells in ankylosing spondylitis. Study conclusions and caveats: Disease-associated clones were reportedly significantly overrepresented in matched ankylosing spondylitis synovial fluid. Disease-linked clones displayed a CD8+ phenotype and appeared relatively rarely in peripheral blood. Certain motif variants had earlier been reported in reactive arthritis synovial fluid and blood. A TCR beta motif of several highly homologous variants seemed to mark ankylosing spondylitis blood.

TCRdb passed the 5' RACE reads through MiXCR, listing each CDR3 protein once. The top ten clones hold about 33% of a sample with 130,000 or so distinct CDR3 sequences, more than 15% of them seen once. On this clonotype itself: The target antigen is unknown.

This CDR3 has 15 amino acids. From germline, CDR1 is SEHNR and CDR2 FQNEAQ (reference sequence). The ends were cut back, 0 bases at V and 0 bases at J, with 6 bases in the middle. The chain couples TRBV7-9 to TRBJ2-4; D remains ambiguous. The material sequenced was blood, either unsorted or a sorted T cell fraction (not recorded which). This clonotype was obtained from a male donor with ankylosing spondylitis. CDR3 nucleotide sequence: TGTGCCAGCAGCTTAGCAGGTGTAGCCAAAAACATTCAGTACTTC. Its protein product is CASSLAGVAKNIQYF.